A single sample gave rise to the 13 T cell receptor beta chains below, sequenced in a study of blood T cell repertoires in COVID-19. The assay was immunoSEQ multiplex PCR, and TCRdb's table has in-frame clones only and misses some. Altogether about 320,000 clones are present, 89% being singletons, with the ten largest covering nearly 6.5%. The sample taken for sequencing was peripheral blood. The receptor set was obtained from a young man who had recovered from COVID-19.

The chain has TRBV9 and TRBJ2-1; 14 nucleotides align to TRBD2. CDR3 length: 18 amino acids. Germline V CDR1 and CDR2: SGDLS, YYNGEE. V was clipped by 3 bases and J by 9 bases; unmatched bases: 14. The CDR3 is CASSAQRGLAGGGGEQFF. The CDR3 DNA follows: TGTGCCAGCAGCGCCCAACGAGGACTAGCGGGGGGAGGCGGTGAGCAGTTCTTC.

CDR3 loop: CASSLEGLNYGYTF. The CDR3 bases are TGCGCCAGCAGCTTGGAGGGACTTAACTATGGCTACACCTTC. This rearrangement joins TRBV5-1 to TRBJ1-2, with D maybe TRBD1 (5 bases). In germline, CDR1 is SGHRS, CDR2 YFSETQ. This CDR3 is 14 amino acids long. V was pared by 0 bases and J by 1 base, with 7 bases between.

The rearrangement uses TRBV10-1 and TRBJ1-1; D gene ambiguous. Per the germline V gene, CDR1 is WNHNN and CDR2 is SYGVQD (reference sequence). The V end lost 4 bases, the J end lost 4 bases, and 13 bases lay between the germline ends. The CDR3 sequence is 14 residues long. Here the CDR3 DNA reads TGCGCCAGCAGTGCCCGGGTTGAAGGCACTGAAGCTTTCTTT. Amino acids: CASSARVEGTEAFF.

The chain carries TRBV5-4 and TRBJ2-3, with TRBD1 as a possible D gene (6 bases). V gave up 4 bases and J gave up 2 bases, with 14 bases separating them. Germline CDR1 is SGHNT and CDR2 is YYREEE (reference sequence). This CDR3 has 15 residues. CDR3 DNA sequence: TGTGCCAGCAGCCCGTCAGGGGTCAACACAGATACGCAGTATTTT. Its translation: CASSPSGVNTDTQYF.

The chain joins TRBV21-1 to TRBJ1-3; the tabulated D call, TRBD1, remains unverified against the DNA. TRBV21-1 is flagged as a pseudogene. The CDR3 is 18 amino acids. DNA of the CDR3: TGTGCCAGCAGCAAATCGGCCAGGGGGCGATGCTCTGGAAACACCATATATTTT. Translation: CASSKSARGRCSGNTIYF.

The rearrangement uses TRBV19 and TRBJ2-1; D unclear. With 5 bases removed from V and 3 bases from J, the gap between germline ends came to 5 bases. Germline CDR1 is LNHDA and CDR2 is SQIVND (reference sequence). This CDR3 has 12 residues. The CDR3 nucleotides are TGTGCCAGTAGTCCTAACTACAATGAGCAGTTCTTC. Amino acids: CASSPNYNEQFF.

The chain couples TRBV10-3 to TRBJ2-5; 10 bases agree with TRBD1. V shed 0 bases, J shed 1 base, and the junction held 11 bases outside the gene matches. The germline CDR1 and CDR2 sequences are ENHRY and SYGVKD. CDR3 length: 19 residues. CDR3 DNA: TGTGCCATCAGTGAGTCGGAGGGGGACAGGGGCCCATTCCAAGAGACCCAGTACTTC. Its translation: CAISESEGDRGPFQETQYF.

The chain combines TRBV3-1 (or the pseudogene TRBV3-2) with TRBJ2-2; 7 nucleotides align to TRBD1. V was pared by 2 bases and J by 3 bases, with 12 bases of the junction left unmatched. The CDR3 is made up of 18 amino acids. Germline lookup yields CDR1 LGHDT and CDR2 YNNKEL (reference sequence). CDR3: CASSQKTRGGWDTGELFF. CDR3 nucleotide sequence: TGTGCCAGCAGCCAAAAAACCCGAGGGGGCTGGGACACCGGGGAGCTGTTTTTT.

The rearrangement joins TRBV7-2 to TRBJ2-2; 7 positions agree with TRBD2. This CDR3 contains 13 residues. V lost 8 bases to trimming and J lost 13 bases; unmatched junction nucleotides: 13. From germline, CDR1 is SGHTA and CDR2 FQGNSA. CDR3 region: CASRGEAAGRLFF. CDR3 in DNA: TGTGCCAGCCGGGGGGAGGCCGCTGGGAGGCTGTTTTTT.

The V gene is TRBV4-1, the J gene TRBJ1-1, with 10 bases fitting TRBD1. Germline V lookup: CDR1 MGHRA, CDR2 YSYEKL. V was pared by 1 base and J by 1 base, with 0 bases of the junction left unmatched. This CDR3 has 15 amino acids. For the CDR3, the DNA is TGCGCCAGCAGCCAAGGGACAGGGGGGAACACTGAAGCTTTCTTT. Protein: CASSQGTGGNTEAFF.

The V gene is TRBV27, the J gene TRBJ2-3; a weak D match, TRBD2 (5 bases). The CDR3 totals 15 residues. Germline V gene lookup returns CDR1 MNHEY and CDR2 SMNVEV (reference sequence). Trimming removed 3 bases from V and 2 bases from J, with 12 bases in between. CDR3 loop: CASSLFPGSTDTQYF. As DNA, the CDR3 is TGTGCCAGCAGTTTGTTCCCGGGATCCACAGATACGCAGTATTTT.

The rearrangement links TRBV10-3 to TRBJ2-2; 10 bases are a match to TRBD1. V lost 6 bases and J lost 7; bases outside the gene matches: 5. Germline CDR1 is ENHRY and CDR2 is SYGVKD. The CDR3 has 14 residues. This CDR3 reads CAISRDRGDGELFF. CDR3 nucleotide sequence: TGTGCCATCAGCCGGGACAGGGGAGACGGGGAGCTGTTTTTT.

The rearrangement links TRBV4-2 to TRBJ1-2; D remains ambiguous. The V gene's germline CDR1 is LGHNA and CDR2 YNFKEQ. This CDR3 is built from 15 residues. Trimming removed 4 bases from V and 4 bases from J, with 16 bases in between. CDR3 nucleotides: TGTGCCAGCAGCCCGGAACGAGGGCCACTCTATGGCTACACCTTC. Its protein product is CASSPERGPLYGYTF.